A single sample gave rise to the 13 T cell receptor beta chains below, sequenced in a study of blood T cell repertoires in COVID-19. The repertoire was sequenced with immunoSEQ multiplex PCR; TCRdb's copy has only in-frame clones and lacks some. The sample consists of 150,000 to 200,000 clones, under 90% of them appearing once. The material sequenced was PBMCs or T cells enriched from blood (not recorded which). These receptors were obtained from a woman in her sixties or seventies who had recovered from COVID-19.

The chain carries TRBV19 and TRBJ1-5; D not certain. V shed 3 bases and J shed 6 bases, with 15 bases lying between them. The CDR3 is 15 residues long. Germline CDR1 and CDR2: LNHDA and SQIVND (reference sequence). The chain's CDR3 is CASSIFGGGPQPQHF. CDR3 nucleotide sequence: TGTGCCAGTAGTATTTTTGGTGGCGGTCCTCAGCCCCAGCATTTT.

The chain carries TRBV5-1 and TRBJ1-1, with D tentatively TRBD1 (6 bases). The CDR3 is made up of 14 amino acids. The V gene lost 1 base and the J gene lost 2 bases, with 9 bases spanning the gap. CDR1 and CDR2 (germline): SGHRS, YFSETQ. The CDR3 here is CASSLSGGNTEAFF. The CDR3 bases are TGCGCCAGCAGCTTGTCGGGGGGCAACACTGAAGCTTTCTTT.

This sequence joins TRBV19 and TRBJ2-3, with TRBD2 as a possible D gene (7 bases). CDR1 is LNHDA and CDR2 is SQIVND in the germline V gene (reference sequence). V lost 7 bases, J lost 1 base, and 15 bases lay in between. CDR3 length: 15 residues. The CDR3 region is CASNVRGGRTDTQYF. CDR3 sequence (DNA): TGTGCCAGTAATGTGAGGGGGGGGCGCACAGATACGCAGTATTTT. Looking up the rest from reference TRBV19 and TRBJ2-3 gives the full variable domain: DGGITQSPKYLFRKEGQNVTLSCEQNLNHDAMYWYRQDPGQGLRLIYYSQIVNDFQKGDIAEGYSVSREKKESFPLTVTSAQKNPTAFYLCASNVRGGRTDTQYFGPGTRLTVL.

The chain recombines TRBV6-5 with TRBJ2-7; TRBD1 matches at 10 bases. Trimming removed 5 bases from V and 0 bases from J; junction bases left unmatched: 4. Germline CDR1 is MNHEY and CDR2 is SVGAGI. The CDR3 sequence is 15 residues long. CDR3 sequence: CASSPGQGDSYEQYF. CDR3 DNA: TGTGCCAGCAGTCCCGGACAGGGGGACTCCTACGAGCAGTACTTC.

The V call is TRBV3-1 (or the pseudogene TRBV3-2), the J call TRBJ1-6, with 10 bases matching TRBD1. Germline assignment: CDR1 LGHDT and CDR2 YNNKEL (reference sequence). CDR3 length equals 15 residues. The trim removed 4 bases at V and 10 bases at J, leaving 7 bases unmatched. The CDR3 bases are TGTGCCAGCAGCCCCGCGGGACAGGGGTTATCACCCCTCCACTTT. It yields the protein CASSPAGQGLSPLHF.

The V and J genes are TRBV19 and TRBJ2-3; TRBD2 might be the D (7 bases). The CDR3 length is 15 residues. The germline V and J ends were trimmed by 3 bases and 3 bases, with 13 bases remaining between them. Germline-derived CDR1 and CDR2 are LNHDA and SQIVND (reference sequence). CDR3 region: CASSMRGGATDTQYF. The CDR3, as DNA: TGTGCCAGTAGTATGAGGGGGGGGGCTACAGATACGCAGTATTTT.

V usage is TRBV29-1 and J usage is TRBJ2-1, with D maybe TRBD1 (6 bases). This CDR3 has 10 residues. Between the trimmed V and J ends, which lost 8 bases and 10 bases, there was a span of 12 bases. The V gene's germline CDR1 is SQVTM and CDR2 ANQGSEA. CDR3 sequence: CSHVGTEQFF. DNA of the CDR3: TGCAGCCACGTAGGGACAGAGCAGTTCTTC.

The sample holds many counts of this clone. The J gene is TRBJ2-3, the V gene TRBV7-8, with TRBD2 as a possible D gene (5 bases). Germline CDR1 is SGHVS and CDR2 is FQNEAQ. The CDR3 totals 16 residues. V lost 2 bases and J lost 2, with 14 bases in between. The CDR3 is CASSLSPSNPTDTQYF. CDR3 in DNA: TGTGCCAGCAGCTTATCACCTAGCAACCCCACAGATACGCAGTATTTT.

The chain uses TRBV18 and TRBJ1-1, with 7 positions matching TRBD1. V gave up 6 bases and J gave up 6 bases; unmatched junction bases: 7. The germline V gene encodes CDR1 KGHSH and CDR2 LQKENI. The CDR3 has 13 residues. DNA for the CDR3: TGTGCCAGCTCCGTAGACAGGGACCCTGAAGCTTTCTTT. Translated, it gives CASSVDRDPEAFF.

J is TRBJ2-1 and V is TRBV10-1; D perhaps matches TRBD2 (7 bases). This CDR3 is 15 amino acids long. Per the germline V gene, CDR1 is WNHNN and CDR2 is SYGVQD (reference sequence). Trimming left V 6 bases short and J 0 bases short, with 12 bases between. CDR3 in amino acids: CASREGGGSYNEQFF. CDR3 nucleotide sequence: TGCGCCAGCAGGGAGGGGGGGGGCTCCTACAATGAGCAGTTCTTC.

The chain has TRBV27 and TRBJ1-5; D may be TRBD1 (5 bases). The CDR3 covers 15 residues. Trimming shortened V by 5 bases and J by 0 bases, and 11 bases separated the two germline ends. CDR1 MNHEY and CDR2 SMNVEV come from the germline V gene (reference sequence). CDR3 amino acids: CASSPQVHSNQPQHF. The CDR3 nucleotides read TGTGCCAGCAGTCCACAGGTTCATAGCAATCAGCCCCAGCATTTT.

This chain links TRBV11-3 with TRBJ2-1, with D tentatively TRBD2 (6 bases). There are 15 residues in the CDR3. V gave up 1 base and J gave up 4 bases, with 11 bases separating them. Germline CDR1 and CDR2: SGHNT and YENEEA. The CDR3 DNA is TGTGCCAGCAGCTTAGGGCGGGGCAGATACAATGAGCAGTTCTTC. It specifies CASSLGRGRYNEQFF.

In its sample, this clone was seen a few times. J is TRBJ2-3 and V is TRBV6-4; 8 nucleotides match TRBD1. The CDR3 consists of 16 residues. Germline V CDR1 and CDR2: MRHNA, SNTAGT. V lost 2 bases to trimming and J lost 4 bases; unmatched junction nucleotides: 8. CDR3 sequence: CASSDKGSGGADTQYF. The CDR3 DNA is TGTGCCAGCAGTGACAAAGGGTCAGGGGGCGCAGATACGCAGTATTTT.